This is a list of T cell receptor beta chains from one sample in a study of response to subunit inactivated influenza vaccine. TCRdb passed the RT-PCR reads through MiXCR, listing each CDR3 protein once. The sample includes about 190,000 distinct CDR3 sequences, around 14% seen only once; the top ten take under 30%. The input for sequencing was CD8+ T cells sorted from PBMCs, taken 5 days after vaccination. The receptors stem from a man over 45 who received an inactivated influenza vaccine. Each CDR3 is given with its conserved first and last residue. The order of the fields is V gene, CDR3 protein.

TRBV2	CASIGVGASYNEQFF
TRBV7-2	CASSFTGTSGYNEQFF
TRBV20-1	CSALGLAETYEQYF
TRBV21-1	CASSKVGPAFDWCSYNEQFF
TRBV10-2	CASSEGGETQYF
TRBV9	CASSVEGQAYNEQFF
TRBV9	CASSGKGQYTGELFF
TRBV15	CATSIGTGGNEQFF
TRBV7-9	CASSLAGITGELFF
TRBV27	CASSPLPGGTQPQHF
TRBV12-3/TRBV12-4	CASSFGTLKYF
TRBV5-1	CASNLTWTFNYGYTF
TRBV5-1	CASSPGGYQPQHF
TRBV4-3	CASSQDFRDNQPQHF
TRBV4-3	CASSQGITGSSYEQYF
TRBV9	CASSYTSYNEQFF
TRBV5-1	CASSPVGPSLSYLSGELFF
TRBV4-3	CASSQDLTGGEETQYF
TRBV29-1	CSVSEGGYEQYF
TRBV9	CASSPEMGPIYEQYF
TRBV24-1	CATSDLREDGELFF
TRBV10-3	CAIRAGANEQFF
TRBV2	CASSDRQNNEQFF
TRBV6-2/TRBV6-3	CASSSPGLTWGKNIQYF
TRBV13	CASSQLGGRSGNTIYF
TRBV27	CASSLGTRMANVLTF
TRBV7-9	CASTFVGTEAFF
TRBV25-1	CASSEGAKNIQYF
TRBV7-8	CASSHTGVIQPQHF
TRBV15	CATSIYRDRHTGELFF
TRBV7-2	CASSLTGGNSYEQYF
TRBV7-9	CASSPITGAYEQYF
TRBV20-1	CSARGQGADYGYTF
TRBV28	CASSLIPPGEQFF
TRBV4-3	CASSQNPLASGDNEQFF
TRBV4-2	CASSPGTGGAGGYTF
TRBV19	CARRQGSSTLNTEAFF
TRBV24-1	CATSERGQDHQETQYF
TRBV20-1	CSASPGPTNEKLFF
TRBV2	CASSTTGLTHSEQFF
TRBV29-1	CSVEPGQGGYEQFF
TRBV27	CASSLIGDGEQFF
TRBV7-9	CASVGTEHGYTF
TRBV14	CASSELGGADFYGYTF
TRBV11-2	CASATTEGWTGELFF
TRBV29-1	CSVGSDGRATF
TRBV6-5	CASSYSLFRDARETQYF
TRBV4-3	CASSQGGVYGYTF
TRBV12-3/TRBV12-4	CASSLYNPLAGQPQHF